Shown below are 8 T cell receptor beta chains from a single sample sequenced in a study of T-cell reconstitution after alpha-beta-depleted transplantation in children. A TCRbeta library incorporating unique molecular identifiers was prepared. TCRdb fed the PCR reads into MiXCR, producing one record per CDR3 protein. Of fewer than 400,000 distinct CDR3 sequences listed, around 21% are singletons. This specimen was PBMCs from the stem cell graft donor, taken from the stem cell graft. Receptor source: a human donor who donated a stem cell graft to a child with acute myeloid leukemia.

The V gene is TRBV6-9, the J gene TRBJ2-3; TRBD2 aligns across 7 bases. The V segment lost 2 bases and the J segment 2 bases; nucleotides outside the gene matches: 4. Germline assignment: CDR1 MNHGY and CDR2 SVAAGI. This CDR3 comprises 15 residues. The CDR3 region has the DNA TGTGCCAGCAGTTATAAAGCGGGATACACAGATACGCAGTATTTT. It yields the protein CASSYKAGYTDTQYF.

In regard to this clonotype: Compared with germline, one end of the junction differs, possibly owing to a read error. The chain joins TRBV5-6 to TRBJ2-3; no firm D call. The CDR3 runs 13 residues. Germline V gene lookup returns CDR1 SGHDT and CDR2 YYEEEE. CDR3 nucleotides: TGTTCCAGCAGTCCCGGGAGCACAGATACGCAGTATTTT. Translation gives CSSSPGSTDTQYF.

This clonotype has more than one count but fewer than ten. The V call is TRBV5-1, the J call TRBJ1-2, with 8 bases that match TRBD1. J was trimmed by 8 bases and V by 0 bases; bases with no gene match: 3. CDR3 length equals 13 residues. In germline, CDR1 is SGHRS, CDR2 YFSETQ. DNA of the CDR3: TGCGCCAGCAGCTTGGGCGGGGACAGGGGCTACACCTTC. Its translation is CASSLGGDRGYTF.

The rearrangement uses TRBV7-9 and TRBJ2-6; possible D gene TRBD1, 6 bases. Germline V gene data show CDR1 as SEHNR and CDR2 as FQNEAQ (reference sequence). The length of the CDR3 is 15 residues. V dropped 5 bases and J dropped 2 bases, with 10 bases sitting between them. CDR3 DNA sequence: TGTGCCAGCAGCGCACAGGGAGCTGGGGCCAACGTCCTGACTTTC. This translates into CASSAQGAGANVLTF.

The chain uses TRBV28 and TRBJ2-5, with D possibly called TRBD1 or TRBD2 (5 bases each). Germline V gene data show CDR1 as MDHEN and CDR2 as SYDVKM. The CDR3 extends over 15 amino acids. Trimming cost V 10 bases and J 6 bases, with 24 bases left between them. The CDR3 sequence is CAISPTGRVAKTQYF. CDR3 nucleotides: TGTGCCATCTCACCAACGGGACGGGTGGCAAAGACCCAGTACTTC.

This clonotype has ten or more counts. This chain joins TRBV29-1 and TRBJ2-1, with TRBD1 matching 7 bases. The CDR3 totals 14 residues. Germline CDR1 SQVTM, CDR2 ANQGSEA. V shed 6 bases and J 9 bases; nucleotides not matched to a gene: 14. CDR3 coding DNA: TGCAGCGTCGCATACAGGGGTCACCACATTGAGCAGTTCTTC. Translated: CSVAYRGHHIEQFF.

This clonotype was detected ten times or more. The genes are TRBV20-1 and TRBJ2-5, with TRBD2 as a possible D gene (6 bases). Germline CDR1 DFQATT, CDR2 SNEGSKA (reference sequence). The CDR3 sequence is 15 residues long. Trimming cost V 2 bases and J 1 base, with 14 bases left between them. CDR3 residues: CSARLSVAVQETQYF. In DNA form, the CDR3 reads TGCAGTGCTAGACTCTCGGTAGCGGTCCAAGAGACCCAGTACTTC.

This clonotype was detected a few times. The chain couples TRBV12-3 or TRBV12-4 to TRBJ2-3; tentative D call: TRBD2 (6 bases). This CDR3 region has 15 residues. The V end was cut by 3 bases, the J end by 5 bases, with 15 bases between. The CDR3 reads CASSFRGMRGDTQYF. Written as DNA, the CDR3 is TGTGCCAGCAGTTTTCGCGGGATGAGGGGAGATACGCAGTATTTT.